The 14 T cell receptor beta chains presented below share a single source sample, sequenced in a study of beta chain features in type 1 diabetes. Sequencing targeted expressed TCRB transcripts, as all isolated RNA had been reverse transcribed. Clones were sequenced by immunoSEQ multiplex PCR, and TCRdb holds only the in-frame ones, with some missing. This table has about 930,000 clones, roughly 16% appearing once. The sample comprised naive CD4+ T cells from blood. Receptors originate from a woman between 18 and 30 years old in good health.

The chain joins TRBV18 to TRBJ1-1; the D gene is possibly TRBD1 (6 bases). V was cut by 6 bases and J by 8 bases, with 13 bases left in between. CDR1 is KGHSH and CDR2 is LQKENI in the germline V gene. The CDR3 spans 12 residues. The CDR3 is CASSLQGGEAFF. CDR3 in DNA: TGTGCCAGCTCCTTACAGGGAGGAGAAGCTTTCTTT.

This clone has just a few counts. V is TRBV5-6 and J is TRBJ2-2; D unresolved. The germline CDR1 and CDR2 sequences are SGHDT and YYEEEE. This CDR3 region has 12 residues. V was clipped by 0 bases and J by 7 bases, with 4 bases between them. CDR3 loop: CASSLDIGELFF. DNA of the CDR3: TGTGCCAGCAGCTTGGATATCGGGGAGCTGTTTTTT.

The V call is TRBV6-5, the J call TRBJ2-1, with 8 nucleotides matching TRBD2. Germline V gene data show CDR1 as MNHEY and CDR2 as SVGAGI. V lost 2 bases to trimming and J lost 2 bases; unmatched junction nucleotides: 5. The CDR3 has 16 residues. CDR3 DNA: TGTGCCAGCAGTTACGGACTAGCCCCTCCCTACAATGAGCAGTTCTTC. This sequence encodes CASSYGLAPPYNEQFF.

This chain's CDR3 is CASSVIPVAGTCLRRYF. Here the CDR3 DNA reads TGTGCCAGCAGTGTGATACCCGTGGCCGGGACCTGCCTTCGACGGTACTTC. This chain connects TRBV25-1 to TRBJ2-7, with D perhaps being TRBD1 or TRBD2 (5 bases each). This CDR3 is 17 amino acids long. Germline lookup yields CDR1 MGHDK and CDR2 SYGVNS. The V end lost 4 bases, the J end lost 12 bases, and 31 bases lay between the germline ends.

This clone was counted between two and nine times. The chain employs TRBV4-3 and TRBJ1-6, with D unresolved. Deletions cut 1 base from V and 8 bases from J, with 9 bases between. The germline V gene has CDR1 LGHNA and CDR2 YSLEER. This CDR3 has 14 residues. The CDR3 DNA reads TGCGCCAGCAGCCAAGTGCTTTCGGATTCACCCCTCCACTTT. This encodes CASSQVLSDSPLHF.

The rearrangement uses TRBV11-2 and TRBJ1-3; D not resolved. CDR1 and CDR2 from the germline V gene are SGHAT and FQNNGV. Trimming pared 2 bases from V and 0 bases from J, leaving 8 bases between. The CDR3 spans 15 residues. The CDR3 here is CASSLSAGSGNTIYF. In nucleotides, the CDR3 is TGTGCCAGCAGCTTATCCGCGGGCTCTGGAAACACCATATATTTT. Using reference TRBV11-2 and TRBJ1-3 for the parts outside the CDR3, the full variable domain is EAGVAQSPRYKIIEKRQSVAFWCNPISGHATLYWYQQILGQGPKLLIQFQNNGVVDDSQLPKDRFSAERLKGVDSTLKIQPAKLEDSAVYLCASSLSAGSGNTIYFGEGSWLTVV.

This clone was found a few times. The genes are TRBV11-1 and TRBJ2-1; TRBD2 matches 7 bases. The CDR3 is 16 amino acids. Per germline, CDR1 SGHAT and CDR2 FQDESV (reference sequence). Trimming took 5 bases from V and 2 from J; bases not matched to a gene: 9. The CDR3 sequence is CASSPSGTLAYNEQFF. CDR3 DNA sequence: TGTGCCAGCAGCCCGAGCGGGACCCTTGCCTACAATGAGCAGTTCTTC. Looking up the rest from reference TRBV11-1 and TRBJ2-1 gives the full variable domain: EAEVAQSPRYKITEKSQAVAFWCDPISGHATLYWYRQILGQGPELLVQFQDESVVDDSQLPKDRFSAERLKGVDSTLKIQPAELGDSAMYLCASSPSGTLAYNEQFFGPGTRLTVL.

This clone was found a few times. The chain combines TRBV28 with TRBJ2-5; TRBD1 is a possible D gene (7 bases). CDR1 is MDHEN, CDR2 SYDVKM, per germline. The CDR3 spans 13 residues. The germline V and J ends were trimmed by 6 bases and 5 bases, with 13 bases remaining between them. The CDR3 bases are TGTGCCAGCAGACAGGGGACTTTGGAGACCCAGTACTTC. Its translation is CASRQGTLETQYF.

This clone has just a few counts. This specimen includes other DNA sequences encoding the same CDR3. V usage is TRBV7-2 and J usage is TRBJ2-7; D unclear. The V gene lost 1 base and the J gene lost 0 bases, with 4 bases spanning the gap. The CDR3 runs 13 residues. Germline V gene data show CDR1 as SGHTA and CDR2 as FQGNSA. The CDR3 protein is CASSLGPSYEQYF. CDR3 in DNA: TGTGCCAGCAGCTTAGGTCCCTCCTACGAGCAGTACTTC.

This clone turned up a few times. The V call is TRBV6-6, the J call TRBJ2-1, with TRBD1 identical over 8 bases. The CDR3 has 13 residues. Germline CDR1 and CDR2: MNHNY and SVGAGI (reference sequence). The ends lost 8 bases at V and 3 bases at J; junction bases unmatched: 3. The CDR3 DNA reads TGTGCCAGCTATGGACAGGGCTACAATGAGCAGTTCTTC. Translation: CASYGQGYNEQFF.

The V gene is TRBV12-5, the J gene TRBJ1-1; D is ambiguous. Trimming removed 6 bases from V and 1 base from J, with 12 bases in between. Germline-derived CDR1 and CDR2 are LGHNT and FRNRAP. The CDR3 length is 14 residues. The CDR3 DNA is TGTGCTAGTGGCCCCTCGGGCAGGAACACTGAAGCTTTCTTT. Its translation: CASGPSGRNTEAFF.

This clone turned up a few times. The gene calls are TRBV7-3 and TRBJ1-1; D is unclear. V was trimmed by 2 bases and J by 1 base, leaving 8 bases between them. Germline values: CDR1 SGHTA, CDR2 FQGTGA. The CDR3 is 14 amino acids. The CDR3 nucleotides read TGTGCCAGCAGCTTATTAGGTCCGAACACTGAAGCTTTCTTT. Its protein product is CASSLLGPNTEAFF.

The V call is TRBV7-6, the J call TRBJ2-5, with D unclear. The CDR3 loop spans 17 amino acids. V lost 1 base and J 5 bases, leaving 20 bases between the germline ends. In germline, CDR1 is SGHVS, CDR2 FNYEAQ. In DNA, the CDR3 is TGTGCCAGCAGCTTAGGCCACCCCGGGCCCAGGCATGAGACCCAGTACTTC. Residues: CASSLGHPGPRHETQYF.

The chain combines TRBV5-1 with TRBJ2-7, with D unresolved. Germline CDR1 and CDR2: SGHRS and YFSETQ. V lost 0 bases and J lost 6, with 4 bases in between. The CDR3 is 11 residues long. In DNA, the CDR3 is TGCGCCAGCAGCTTGGACATCGAGCAGTACTTC. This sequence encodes CASSLDIEQYF.